The 27 T cell receptor beta chains below all came from one sample that was sequenced in a study of beta chain features in type 1 diabetes. Study results and limitations: Shortening of TCRB CDR3s, moderate but significant, appeared in all four CD4+ subsets of Type 1 diabetes patients.

TCRB transcripts that were expressed got sequenced, as all of the isolated RNA had been reverse transcribed. Here immunoSEQ multiplex PCR was the method, and the copy in TCRdb shows in-frame clones only, minus some. The sample includes 250,000 to 350,000 clones, about 13% of them seen just once. These TCRs are of unknown antigen specificity. Sequenced input: naive CD4+ T cells from blood. The receptors here all came from a man aged 25-45 years with type 1 diabetes.

The chain joins TRBV5-4 to TRBJ2-4; TRBD2 matches at 11 bases. V shed 2 bases and J 0 bases; nucleotides not matched to a gene: 4. Germline values: CDR1 SGHNT, CDR2 YYREEE (reference sequence). The CDR3 consists of 17 residues. Written as DNA, the CDR3 is TGTGCCAGCAGCTTCGGGACTAGCGGCTTAGCCAAAAACATTCAGTACTTC. The encoded protein is CASSFGTSGLAKNIQYF.

The sample holds a few counts of this clone. The gene calls are TRBV5-1 and TRBJ2-3; possibly TRBD2 for D (6 bases). The CDR3 is 16 residues long. V was shortened by 3 bases and J by 1 base, with 15 bases between the two germline ends. Per germline, CDR1 SGHRS and CDR2 YFSETQ. In DNA form, the CDR3 reads TGCGCCAGCAGCTCGGGACTGTCAGCAGGCACAGATACGCAGTATTTT. As protein: CASSSGLSAGTDTQYF.

The V and J genes are TRBV7-9 and TRBJ1-2; D unresolved. Germline V CDR1 and CDR2: SEHNR, FQNEAQ (reference sequence). V lost 1 base and J lost 6, with 6 bases in between. The CDR3 totals 12 residues. The CDR3 reads CASSLVEDGYTF. The CDR3 DNA is TGTGCCAGCAGCTTAGTGGAGGATGGCTACACCTTC.

Worth noting for this clone: This CDR3 is also generated by other DNA sequences in the sample. The chain uses TRBV7-9 and TRBJ2-5; 8 bases are shared with TRBD1. Germline CDR1 is SEHNR and CDR2 is FQNEAQ (reference sequence). Trimming removed 5 bases from V and 1 base from J; junction bases left unmatched: 3. This CDR3 spans 14 amino acids. This CDR3 reads CASSHGQGQETQYF. As DNA, the CDR3 is TGTGCCAGCAGCCACGGACAGGGCCAAGAGACCCAGTACTTC.

In its sample, this clone was seen a few times. The rearrangement uses TRBV12-5 and TRBJ2-1; 7 positions match TRBD2. CDR3 length: 16 amino acids. After removal of 4 bases from V and 7 bases from J, the junction contained 13 bases not matched to a gene. Germline-derived CDR1 and CDR2 are LGHNT and FRNRAP. The CDR3 is CASGSFRAGVLNEQFF. The CDR3 DNA reads as TGTGCTAGTGGTTCCTTCCGGGCGGGAGTGTTGAATGAGCAGTTCTTC.

V usage is TRBV29-1 and J usage is TRBJ2-1, with 15 bases lining up with TRBD2. Germline CDR1 reads SQVTM; CDR2 reads ANQGSEA. V dropped 6 bases and J dropped 7; count of bases not matched to a gene: 4. The CDR3 has 14 amino acids. CDR3 loop: CSVAGTSGGNEQFF. The CDR3 DNA sequence: TGCAGCGTGGCCGGGACTAGCGGGGGGAATGAGCAGTTCTTC.

This clone has only a few counts. The genes are TRBV7-2 and TRBJ1-2; 7 bases line up with TRBD1. Germline-derived CDR1 and CDR2 are SGHTA and FQGNSA. V trimming: 5 bases; J trimming: 8 bases; junction bases outside the gene matches: 8. This CDR3 is built from 13 residues. Here the CDR3 reads CASSRPTGQGYTF. DNA for the CDR3: TGTGCCAGCAGCCGTCCGACAGGGCAGGGCTACACCTTC.

This clone came up many times. The chain recombines TRBV7-9 with TRBJ2-6; D remains unclear. Germline CDR1 SEHNR, CDR2 FQNEAQ (reference sequence). V was pared by 4 bases and J by 2 bases, with 3 bases between. The CDR3 runs 13 residues. The CDR3 DNA is TGTGCCAGCAGCTCTCCTGGGGCCAACGTCCTGACTTTC. Translated: CASSSPGANVLTF.

The chain joins TRBV5-1 to TRBJ2-1; 7 positions agree with TRBD2. Germline CDR1 and CDR2: SGHRS and YFSETQ. There are 15 residues in the CDR3. V lost 4 bases and J lost 7; bases outside the gene matches: 11. CDR3 DNA: TGCGCCAGCAGCCTGGTCGCGGGAGAAACAAATGAGCAGTTCTTC. This codes for CASSLVAGETNEQFF.

The chain joins TRBV7-3 to TRBJ2-1, with D hard to call. The CDR3 has 12 residues. The V end lost 5 bases, the J end lost 9 bases, and 11 bases lay between the germline ends. The germline V gene has CDR1 SGHTA and CDR2 FQGTGA. The CDR3 reads CASSLPLSEQFF. The CDR3 DNA reads as TGTGCCAGCAGCCTCCCATTGAGTGAGCAGTTCTTC.

This chain connects TRBV5-1 to TRBJ2-1; TRBD1 agrees at 8 bases. V lost 0 bases to trimming and J lost 6 bases; unmatched junction nucleotides: 5. CDR3 length: 15 amino acids. Germline V gives CDR1 SGHRS, CDR2 YFSETQ. This CDR3 reads CASSLGAGQVNEQFF. In nucleotides, the CDR3 is TGCGCCAGCAGCTTGGGGGCGGGACAGGTCAATGAGCAGTTCTTC.

V and J are TRBV5-1 and TRBJ2-2; the D gene is possibly TRBD2 (5 bases). Trimming removed 0 bases from V and 4 bases from J, with 19 bases in between. The CDR3 totals 18 residues. CDR1 and CDR2 from the germline V gene are SGHRS and YFSETQ. CDR3 loop: CASSLAGRTGKGTGELFF. The CDR3 coding sequence is TGCGCCAGCAGCTTGGCCGGTCGTACGGGGAAGGGCACCGGGGAGCTGTTTTTT.

This clone showed up just a few times. The rearrangement joins TRBV2 to TRBJ2-7, with TRBD2 matching over 12 bases. Germline assignment: CDR1 SNHLY and CDR2 FYNNEI. V was pared by 8 bases and J by 4 bases, with 3 bases of the junction left unmatched. There are 13 residues in the CDR3. CDR3 DNA sequence: TGTGCCAGCGGAACTAGCGGGAGGTACGAGCAGTACTTC. The encoded protein is CASGTSGRYEQYF. Full variable domain (missing parts from reference TRBV2 and TRBJ2-7): EPEVTQTPSHQVTQMGQEVILRCVPISNHLYFYWYRQILGQKVEFLVSFYNNEISEKSEIFDDQFSVERPDGSNFTLKIRSTKLEDSAMYFCASGTSGRYEQYFGPGTRLTVT.

In its sample, this clone was seen a few times. The genes are TRBV9 and TRBJ2-3, with no clear D. The germline V gene has CDR1 SGDLS and CDR2 YYNGEE. The CDR3 is 12 amino acids. The V gene lost 0 bases and the J gene lost 6 bases, with 5 bases spanning the gap. CDR3 loop: CASSVERDTQYF. In DNA, the CDR3 is TGTGCCAGCAGCGTAGAACGGGATACGCAGTATTTT.

This clone appeared a few times. The chain is built from TRBV12-5 and TRBJ2-2; unclear D gene. CDR3 length equals 12 residues. V lost 6 bases and J 5 bases, leaving 7 bases between the germline ends. Germline loops: CDR1 LGHNT, CDR2 FRNRAP. The CDR3 spells CASGLDTGELFF. In nucleotides, the CDR3 is TGTGCTAGTGGACTCGATACCGGGGAGCTGTTTTTT. Looking up the rest from reference TRBV12-5 and TRBJ2-2 gives the full variable domain: DARVTQTPRHKVTEMGQEVTMRCQPILGHNTVFWYRQTMMQGLELLAYFRNRAPLDDSGMPKDRFSAEMPDATLATLKIQPSEPRDSAVYFCASGLDTGELFFGEGSRLTVL.

The chain couples TRBV7-9 to TRBJ2-3, with 7 bases identical to TRBD2. V gave up 2 bases and J gave up 2 bases; unmatched junction bases: 7. CDR3 size: 16 residues. The germline V gene encodes CDR1 SEHNR and CDR2 FQNEAQ (reference sequence). The CDR3 loop reads CASSLYLAGVTDTQYF. The CDR3 nucleotides are TGTGCCAGCAGCTTATATCTCGCGGGAGTCACAGATACGCAGTATTTT. Full variable domain (outside the CDR3, taken from reference TRBV7-9 and TRBJ2-3): DTGVSQNPRHKITKRGQNVTFRCDPISEHNRLYWYRQTLGQGPEFLTYFQNEAQLEKSRLLSDRFSAERPKGSFSTLEIQRTEQGDSAMYLCASSLYLAGVTDTQYFGPGTRLTVL.

The J gene is TRBJ2-7, the V gene TRBV5-8; tentative D call: TRBD1 (5 bases). The CDR3 sequence is 17 residues long. Germline CDR1 is SGHTS and CDR2 is YDEGEE. The germline V and J ends were trimmed by 1 base and 3 bases, with 20 bases remaining between them. The CDR3 spells CASSLILTAAPFYEQYF. CDR3 DNA sequence: TGTGCCAGCAGCTTGATCTTGACAGCCGCTCCCTTCTACGAGCAGTACTTC.

The chain employs TRBV5-1 and TRBJ2-2; a possible D gene is TRBD1 (6 bases). The germline V gene encodes CDR1 SGHRS and CDR2 YFSETQ. V lost 4 bases and J 0 bases, leaving 10 bases between the germline ends. The CDR3 totals 15 residues. The CDR3 is CASSQGGSNTGELFF. The CDR3 nucleotides read TGCGCCAGCAGCCAAGGGGGTTCGAACACCGGGGAGCTGTTTTTT.

Notes on this clone: This specimen includes other DNA sequences encoding the same CDR3. V is TRBV5-1 and J is TRBJ2-7, with TRBD1 matching over 10 bases. Germline CDR1 and CDR2: SGHRS and YFSETQ. The length of the CDR3 is 14 residues. V lost 4 bases to trimming and J lost 4 bases; unmatched junction nucleotides: 5. The CDR3 DNA sequence: TGCGCCAGCAGCCCGGGACAGGGGCTATACGAGCAGTACTTC. This sequence encodes CASSPGQGLYEQYF.

The chain carries TRBV7-2 and TRBJ2-1, with D maybe TRBD2 (5 bases). Trimming shortened V by 4 bases and J by 4 bases, and 11 bases separated the two germline ends. This CDR3 spans 14 amino acids. CDR1 and CDR2 (germline): SGHTA, FQGNSA. CDR3 DNA: TGTGCCAGCAGCTCCTTTGGACTGTACAATGAGCAGTTCTTC. It translates to CASSSFGLYNEQFF.

This clone was seen a few times. V usage is TRBV29-1 and J usage is TRBJ1-4; possible D gene TRBD1, 6 bases. The CDR3 runs to 14 residues. CDR1 is SQVTM, CDR2 ANQGSEA, per germline. V dropped 4 bases and J dropped 2 bases, with 11 bases sitting between them. In DNA form, the CDR3 reads TGCAGCGTTGCAACAGGGTTTACTAATGAAAAACTGTTTTTT. It is translated as CSVATGFTNEKLFF.

This clone was recorded a few times. The V call is TRBV7-3, the J call TRBJ1-1; D call uncertain. This CDR3 is 14 amino acids long. Germline V gives CDR1 SGHTA, CDR2 FQGTGA. V dropped 3 bases and J dropped 1 base, with 9 bases sitting between them. The CDR3 bases are TGTGCCAGCAGCTTTGGCGGTAGGAACACTGAAGCTTTCTTT. It encodes CASSFGGRNTEAFF. The full variable domain, its missing parts supplied by reference TRBV7-3 and TRBJ1-1, is GAGVSQTPSNKVTEKGKYVELRCDPISGHTALYWYRQSLGQGPEFLIYFQGTGAADDSGLPNDRFFAVRPEGSVSTLKIQRTERGDSAVYLCASSFGGRNTEAFFGQGTRLTVV.

This clone was seen a handful of times. The chain couples TRBV29-1 to TRBJ1-2; the match to TRBD1 covers 9 bases. Unmatched junction bases numbered 8, after V lost 1 base and J lost 8 bases. CDR3 length equals 14 residues. CDR1 and CDR2 (germline): SQVTM, ANQGSEA. The CDR3 loop reads CSVEVRLTGGGYTF. The CDR3 DNA sequence: TGCAGCGTTGAAGTTCGCCTGACAGGGGGAGGCTACACCTTC.

The table lists this clone with a few counts. The chain combines TRBV19 with TRBJ2-2; 8 bases are shared with TRBD1. CDR3 size: 18 residues. Germline V CDR1 and CDR2: LNHDA, SQIVND (reference sequence). With V trimmed by 0 bases and J by 0 bases, 6 bases remained unmatched. The CDR3 region is CASSIDLLDRANTGELFF. For the CDR3, the DNA is TGTGCCAGTAGTATAGATCTATTGGACAGGGCGAACACCGGGGAGCTGTTTTTT.

V gene TRBV25-1 combines with J gene TRBJ2-1, with TRBD2 matching 10 bases. The CDR3 contains 17 residues. Trimming removed 3 bases from V and 7 bases from J; junction bases left unmatched: 12. CDR1 is MGHDK, CDR2 SYGVNS, per germline. The CDR3 DNA reads as TGTGCCAGCAGTGAGTCCCTCCTAGCGGGAGTGGTGAATGAGCAGTTCTTC. It codes for CASSESLLAGVVNEQFF. Full variable domain (missing parts from reference TRBV25-1 and TRBJ2-1): EADIYQTPRYLVIGTGKKITLECSQTMGHDKMYWYQQDPGMELHLIHYSYGVNSTEKGDLSSESTVSRIRTEHFPLTLESARPSHTSQYLCASSESLLAGVVNEQFFGPGTRLTVL.

This clone occurred a few times. The chain carries TRBV19 and TRBJ1-1; unclear D gene. The V and J ends lost 5 bases and 4 bases respectively, with 17 bases between them. Germline V gene lookup returns CDR1 LNHDA and CDR2 SQIVND (reference sequence). The CDR3 is 15 amino acids. The CDR3 DNA is TGTGCCAGTAGTGACCCTCGATCGGGAGGCACTGAAGCTTTCTTT. Translated, it gives CASSDPRSGGTEAFF.

V gene TRBV10-3 combines with J gene TRBJ2-7; 10 bases line up with TRBD1. Unmatched junction bases numbered 6, after V lost 6 bases and J lost 1 base. The CDR3 covers 15 residues. Germline loops: CDR1 ENHRY, CDR2 SYGVKD. CDR3 in amino acids: CAIRKGQGDSYEQYF. The CDR3 DNA sequence: TGTGCCATCAGAAAAGGACAGGGGGATTCCTACGAGCAGTACTTC.